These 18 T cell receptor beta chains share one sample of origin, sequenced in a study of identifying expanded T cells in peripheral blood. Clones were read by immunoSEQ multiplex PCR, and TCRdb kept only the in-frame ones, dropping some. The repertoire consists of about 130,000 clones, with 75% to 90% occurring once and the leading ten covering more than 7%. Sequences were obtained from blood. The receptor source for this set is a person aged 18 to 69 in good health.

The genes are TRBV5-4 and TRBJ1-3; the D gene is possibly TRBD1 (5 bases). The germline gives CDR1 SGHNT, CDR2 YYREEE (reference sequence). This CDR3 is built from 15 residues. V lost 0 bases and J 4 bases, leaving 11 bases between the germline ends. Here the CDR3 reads CASSLEGLSGNTIYF. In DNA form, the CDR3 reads TGTGCCAGCAGCTTGGAGGGGCTGAGCGGAAACACCATATATTTT.

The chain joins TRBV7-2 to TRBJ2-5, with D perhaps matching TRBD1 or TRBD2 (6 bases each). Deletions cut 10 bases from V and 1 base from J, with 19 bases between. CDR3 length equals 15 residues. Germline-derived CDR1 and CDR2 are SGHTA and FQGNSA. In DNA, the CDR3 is TGTGCCACCCGGGGGACGGGGGCGCCCCAAGAGACCCAGTACTTC. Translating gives CATRGTGAPQETQYF.

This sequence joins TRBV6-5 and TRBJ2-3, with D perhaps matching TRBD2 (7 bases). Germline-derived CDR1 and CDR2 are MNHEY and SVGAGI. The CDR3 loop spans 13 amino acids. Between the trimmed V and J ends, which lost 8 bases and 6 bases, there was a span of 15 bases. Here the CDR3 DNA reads TGTGCCAGCTGGGAGGGGGGATCGGATACGCAGTATTTT. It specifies CASWEGGSDTQYF.

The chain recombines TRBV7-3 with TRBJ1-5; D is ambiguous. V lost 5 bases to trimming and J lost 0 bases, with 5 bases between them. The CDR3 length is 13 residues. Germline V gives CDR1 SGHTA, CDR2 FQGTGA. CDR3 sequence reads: CASSPDSNQPQHF. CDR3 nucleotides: TGTGCCAGCAGCCCTGATAGCAATCAGCCCCAGCATTTT.

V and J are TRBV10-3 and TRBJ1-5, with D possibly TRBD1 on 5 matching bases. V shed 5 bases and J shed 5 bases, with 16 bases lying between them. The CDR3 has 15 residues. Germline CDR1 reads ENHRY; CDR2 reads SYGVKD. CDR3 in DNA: TGTGCCATCAGTACCGGGACGATAAATGATCAGCCCCAGCATTTT. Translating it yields CAISTGTINDQPQHF.

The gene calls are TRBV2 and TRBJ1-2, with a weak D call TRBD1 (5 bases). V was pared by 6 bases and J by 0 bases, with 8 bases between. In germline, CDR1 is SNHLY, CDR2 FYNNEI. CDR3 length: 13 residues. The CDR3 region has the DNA TGTGCCAGCAGGGACACTGCTAACTATGGCTACACCTTC. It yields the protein CASRDTANYGYTF.

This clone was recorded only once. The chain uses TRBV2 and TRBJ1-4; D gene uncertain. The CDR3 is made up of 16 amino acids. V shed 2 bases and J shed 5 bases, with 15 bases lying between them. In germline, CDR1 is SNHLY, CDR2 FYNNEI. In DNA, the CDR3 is TGTGCCAGCAGTGAATTCTCCGCCCAAACCAATGAAAAACTGTTTTTT. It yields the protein CASSEFSAQTNEKLFF.

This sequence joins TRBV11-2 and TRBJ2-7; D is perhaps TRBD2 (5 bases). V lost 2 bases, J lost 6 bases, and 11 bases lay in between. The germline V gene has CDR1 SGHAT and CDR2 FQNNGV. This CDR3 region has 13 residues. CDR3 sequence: CASSLSSRGEQYF. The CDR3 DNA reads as TGTGCCAGCAGCTTATCGAGCCGGGGCGAGCAGTACTTC.

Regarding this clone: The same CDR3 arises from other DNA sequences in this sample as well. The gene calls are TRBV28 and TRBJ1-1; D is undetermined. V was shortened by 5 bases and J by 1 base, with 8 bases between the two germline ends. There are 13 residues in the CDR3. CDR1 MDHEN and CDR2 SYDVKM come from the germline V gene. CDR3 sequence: CASSPTWNTEAFF. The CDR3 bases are TGTGCCAGCAGTCCTACATGGAACACTGAAGCTTTCTTT. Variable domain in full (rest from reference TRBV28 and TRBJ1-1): DVKVTQSSRYLVKRTGEKVFLECVQDMDHENMFWYRQDPGLGLRLIYFSYDVKMKEKGDIPEGYSVSREKKERFSLILESASTNQTSMYLCASSPTWNTEAFFGQGTRLTVV.

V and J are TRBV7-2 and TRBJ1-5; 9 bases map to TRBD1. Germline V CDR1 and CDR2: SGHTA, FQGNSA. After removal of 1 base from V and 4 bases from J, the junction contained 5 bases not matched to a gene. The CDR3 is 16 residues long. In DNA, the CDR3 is TGTGCCAGCAGCTTAGAAGCTGGACAGGGGAATCAGCCCCAGCATTTT. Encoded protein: CASSLEAGQGNQPQHF.

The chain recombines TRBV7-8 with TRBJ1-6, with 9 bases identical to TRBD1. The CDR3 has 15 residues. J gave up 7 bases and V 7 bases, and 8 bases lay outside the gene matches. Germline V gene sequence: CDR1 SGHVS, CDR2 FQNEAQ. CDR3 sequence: CASTPGQGGNSPLHF. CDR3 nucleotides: TGTGCCAGCACCCCGGGACAGGGCGGCAATTCACCCCTCCACTTT. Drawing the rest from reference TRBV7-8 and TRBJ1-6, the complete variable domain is GAGVSQSPRYKVAKRGQDVALRCDPISGHVSLFWYQQALGQGPEFLTYFQNEAQLDKSGLPSDRFFAERPEGSVSTLKIQRTQQEDSAVYLCASTPGQGGNSPLHFGNGTRLTVT.

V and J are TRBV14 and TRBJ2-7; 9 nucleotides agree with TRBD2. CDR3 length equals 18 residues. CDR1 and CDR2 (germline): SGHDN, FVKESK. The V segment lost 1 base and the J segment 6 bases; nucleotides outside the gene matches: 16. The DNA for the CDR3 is TGTGCCAGCAGCCAAGGGGTTTGGGGTAGCGGGAGTCGAGGCGAGCAGTACTTC. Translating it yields CASSQGVWGSGSRGEQYF. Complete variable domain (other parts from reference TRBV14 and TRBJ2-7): EAGVTQFPSHSVIEKGQTVTLRCDPISGHDNLYWYRRVMGKEIKFLLHFVKESKQDESGMPNNRFLAERTGGTYSTLKVQPAELEDSGVYFCASSQGVWGSGSRGEQYFGPGTRLTVT.

The CDR3 DNA reads TGTGCCAGCAGCTCACCGGGACTAGGTGGTTACGAGCAGTACTTC. The encoded protein is CASSSPGLGGYEQYF. V usage is TRBV5-4 and J usage is TRBJ2-7, with 8 nucleotides matching TRBD2. Germline CDR1 SGHNT, CDR2 YYREEE (reference sequence). The CDR3 loop spans 15 amino acids. V trimming: 3 bases; J trimming: 4 bases; junction bases outside the gene matches: 9.

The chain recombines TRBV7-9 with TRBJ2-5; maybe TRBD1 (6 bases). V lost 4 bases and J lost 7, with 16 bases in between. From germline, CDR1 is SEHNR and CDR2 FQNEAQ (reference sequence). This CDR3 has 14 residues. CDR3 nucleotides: TGTGCCAGCAGCTATCAGGGGAGTGACGGGACCCAGTACTTC. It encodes CASSYQGSDGTQYF.

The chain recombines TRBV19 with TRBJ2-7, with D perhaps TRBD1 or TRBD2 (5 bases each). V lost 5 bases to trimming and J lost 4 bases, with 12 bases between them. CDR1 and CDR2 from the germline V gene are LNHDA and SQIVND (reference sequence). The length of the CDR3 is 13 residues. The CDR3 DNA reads TGTGCCAGTAGTCCCGGGACCCCATACGAGCAGTACTTC. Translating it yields CASSPGTPYEQYF.

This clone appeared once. CDR3 protein: CASSSRQGAAEQYF. In DNA form, the CDR3 reads TGTGCCAGCAGTTCCCGACAGGGGGCAGCCGAGCAGTACTTC. V and J are TRBV7-9 and TRBJ2-7, with 10 bases fitting TRBD1. With 6 bases clipped from V and 6 bases from J, the junction kept 8 bases outside the gene matches. This CDR3 is built from 14 residues. Germline-derived CDR1 and CDR2 are SEHNR and FQNEAQ (reference sequence).

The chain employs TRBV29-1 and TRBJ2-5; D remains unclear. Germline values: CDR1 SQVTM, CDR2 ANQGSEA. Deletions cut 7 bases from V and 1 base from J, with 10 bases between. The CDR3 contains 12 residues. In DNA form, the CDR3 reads TGCAGCGCCAAAGAATCCCAAGAGACCCAGTACTTC. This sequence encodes CSAKESQETQYF.

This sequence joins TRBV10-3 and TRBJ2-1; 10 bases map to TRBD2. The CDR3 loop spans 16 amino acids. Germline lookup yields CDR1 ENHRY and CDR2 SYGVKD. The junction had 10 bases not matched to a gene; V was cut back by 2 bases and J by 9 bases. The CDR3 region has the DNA TGTGCCATCAGTGAGCGGCTAGCGGGAGATTCTGGTGAGCAGTTCTTC. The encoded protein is CAISERLAGDSGEQFF.